This T cell receptor (beta chain) was sequenced during a study of T cells in Graves' hyperthyroidism and ophthalmopathy. In its sample, this clonotype was seen a few times. Its antigen is as yet unknown. Each ophthalmopathy patient scored at least 3 on the Clinical Activity Score and at least 4 on NOSPECS grade, with duration under 3 months. Diagnostic assessment was based on clinical symptoms, serum thyroxine and TRAb, thyroid ultrasound and orbital computed tomography. Looked up from germline, CDR1 is LNHDA and CDR2 is SQIVND (reference sequence). CDR3 size: 16 residues. Trimming shortened V by 6 bases and J by 2 bases, and 17 bases separated the two germline ends. Researchers took RNA transcripts and amplified the TCR beta CDR3 regions from them. First-round RT-PCR of the TCR CDR3 relied on the HTBI primer set. TCRdb ran MiXCR on the multiplex PCR reads and lists one entry per CDR3 protein. The sample lists 450,000 to 500,000 distinct CDR3 sequences, about 20% seen once, with roughly 49% in the top ten.

General study results and limits: Prediction of ophthalmopathy progression came a median approximately 7 months pre-onset.

Material: blood. The sequence was obtained from a woman between 65 and 79 years old with Graves' ophthalmopathy. The chain recombines TRBV19 with TRBJ1-5; a possible D gene is TRBD1 (6 bases). In DNA form, the CDR3 reads TGTGCCAGTAGCCCGAGGGGGACACCAGGCAATCAGCCCCAGCATTTT. This translates into CASSPRGTPGNQPQHF.